These 22 T cell receptor beta chains originate from one sample sequenced in a study of radiation and T cells in renal cell carcinoma. The time point is: baseline pretreatment blood. The treatment here: 15 Gy SBRT to primary tumor, nephrectomy 4 weeks later. Some clones are missing from TCRdb's copy, which holds only in-frame ones; the method was immunoSEQ multiplex PCR. Of roughly 100,000 clones listed, approximately 80% are singletons. The sample here was blood, taken from a patient whose treatment included radiotherapy and nephrectomy. The receptors stem from a man in his fifties or sixties with renal cell carcinoma.

The chain combines TRBV19 with TRBJ2-2, with 14 bases matching TRBD2. CDR1 and CDR2 from the germline V gene are LNHDA and SQIVND (reference sequence). The CDR3 covers 22 residues. With 1 base clipped from V and 0 bases from J, the junction kept 13 bases outside the gene matches. The CDR3 DNA is TGTGCCAGTAGTATAGCCCGATTGGGACTAGCGGGAGCGGGCCCGAACACCGGGGAGCTGTTTTTT. Its protein is CASSIARLGLAGAGPNTGELFF.

The genes are TRBV7-7 and TRBJ2-7, with 7 bases identical to TRBD1. CDR3 length equals 14 residues. Germline V CDR1 and CDR2: SSHAT, FNYEAQ (reference sequence). The trim removed 5 bases at V and 0 bases at J, leaving 4 bases unmatched. The CDR3 DNA is TGTGCCAGCAGCCCGACAGGGAGCTCCTACGAGCAGTACTTC. Translated, it gives CASSPTGSSYEQYF.

The genes are TRBV11-2 and TRBJ2-3; TRBD2 agrees at 11 bases. Germline loops: CDR1 SGHAT, CDR2 FQNNGV. The CDR3 runs 16 residues. The V segment lost 7 bases and the J segment 2 bases; nucleotides outside the gene matches: 8. The CDR3 reads CASIKPGLAATDTQYF. CDR3 nucleotide sequence: TGTGCCAGCATCAAACCGGGACTAGCGGCCACAGATACGCAGTATTTT. Complete variable domain (other parts from reference TRBV11-2 and TRBJ2-3): EAGVAQSPRYKIIEKRQSVAFWCNPISGHATLYWYQQILGQGPKLLIQFQNNGVVDDSQLPKDRFSAERLKGVDSTLKIQPAKLEDSAVYLCASIKPGLAATDTQYFGPGTRLTVL.

The J gene is TRBJ2-1, the V gene TRBV21-1; TRBD2, the D gene given by the table, was not confirmed from the DNA. TRBV21-1 is a pseudogene segment. The CDR3 contains 20 residues. This CDR3 is CASTVGMGLKKRPCYNEQFF. CDR3 coding DNA: TGTGCCAGCACCGTAGGTATGGGGTTAAAAAAGCGGCCCTGCTACAATGAGCAGTTCTTC.

The rearrangement uses TRBV28 and TRBJ2-7; D is unclear. The ends were cut back, 7 bases at V and 5 bases at J, with 15 bases in the middle. The germline CDR1 and CDR2 sequences are MDHEN and SYDVKM. The CDR3 has 13 residues. CDR3 sequence reads: CASTGSPLDEQYF. CDR3 bases: TGTGCCAGCACCGGGTCTCCGCTGGACGAGCAGTACTTC.

This clone was detected a few times. The chain links TRBV30 to TRBJ2-2, with 9 bases fitting TRBD2. V was clipped by 0 bases and J by 6 bases; unmatched bases: 2. Germline V gene sequence: CDR1 GTSNPN, CDR2 SVGIG (reference sequence). The CDR3 totals 14 residues. CDR3 sequence reads: CAWSVLAGSGELFF. CDR3 bases: TGTGCCTGGAGTGTACTAGCGGGCTCCGGGGAGCTGTTTTTT. The entire variable domain, with the rest obtained from reference TRBV30 and TRBJ2-2, is as follows: SQTIHQWPATLVQPVGSPLSLECTVEGTSNPNLYWYRQAAGRGLQLLFYSVGIGQISSEVPQNLSASRPQDRQFILSSKKLLLSDSGFYLCAWSVLAGSGELFFGEGSRLTVL.

This clone was observed a few times. This chain connects TRBV11-3 to TRBJ2-5; TRBD1 aligns across 9 bases. The CDR3 runs 15 residues. The germline V gene has CDR1 SGHNT and CDR2 YENEEA. V lost 5 bases, J lost 3 bases, and 7 bases stayed unmatched. CDR3 bases: TGTGCCAGCAGCCCTGGGACAGGGTGGGAAGAGACCCAGTACTTC. This translates into CASSPGTGWEETQYF. Variable domain in full (rest from reference TRBV11-3 and TRBJ2-5): EAGVVQSPRYKIIEKKQPVAFWCNPISGHNTLYWYLQNLGQGPELLIRYENEEAVDDSQLPKDRFSAERLKGVDSTLKIQPAELGDSAVYLCASSPGTGWEETQYFGPGTRLLVL.

V is TRBV14 and J is TRBJ2-2; D remains ambiguous. There are 16 residues in the CDR3. CDR1 is SGHDN, CDR2 FVKESK, per germline. Trimming pared 0 bases from V and 1 base from J, leaving 9 bases between. The DNA for the CDR3 is TGTGCCAGCAGCCAAGATGCTGGGCAGAACACCGGGGAGCTGTTTTTT. It yields the protein CASSQDAGQNTGELFF.

V gene TRBV9 combines with J gene TRBJ2-1; tentatively, D is TRBD1 or TRBD2 (5 bases each). This CDR3 contains 13 residues. Trimming cost V 3 bases and J 7 bases, with 11 bases left between them. The germline V gene has CDR1 SGDLS and CDR2 YYNGEE. The CDR3 region has the DNA TGTGCCAGCAGCGCCCGGGACCTTAATGAGCAGTTCTTC. Protein: CASSARDLNEQFF.

The chain has TRBV10-3 and TRBJ1-5, with TRBD1 identical over 10 bases. With 6 bases clipped from V and 9 bases from J, the junction kept 14 bases outside the gene matches. Germline-derived CDR1 and CDR2 are ENHRY and SYGVKD. The CDR3 length is 16 residues. The CDR3 DNA reads as TGTGCCATCAGCCAATCGACAGGGGGCGACGGTGTGCCCCAGCATTTT. It specifies CAISQSTGGDGVPQHF.

The chain employs TRBV6-5 and TRBJ2-7; 11 nucleotides match TRBD1. The CDR3 contains 15 residues. The germline gives CDR1 MNHEY, CDR2 SVGAGI. Trimming removed 6 bases from V and 5 bases from J; junction bases left unmatched: 9. Here the CDR3 DNA reads TGTGCCAGCAGCTATGCCGGGACAGGGGGTGACGAGCAGTACTTC. Translated, it gives CASSYAGTGGDEQYF.

The V call is TRBV9, the J call TRBJ1-1; D uncertain. This CDR3 contains 13 residues. In germline, CDR1 is SGDLS, CDR2 YYNGEE. V lost 4 bases and J lost 1, with 8 bases in between. Written as DNA, the CDR3 is TGTGCCAGCAGCCCCTTAAGGAACACTGAAGCTTTCTTT. Its translation is CASSPLRNTEAFF. Together with reference TRBV9 and TRBJ1-1, the CDR3 gives the full variable domain: DSGVTQTPKHLITATGQRVTLRCSPRSGDLSVYWYQQSLDQGLQFLIQYYNGEERAKGNILERFSAQQFPDLHSELNLSSLELGDSALYFCASSPLRNTEAFFGQGTRLTVV.

The chain employs TRBV9 and TRBJ2-3; 7 bases are shared with TRBD2. There are 14 residues in the CDR3. Per the germline V gene, CDR1 is SGDLS and CDR2 is YYNGEE. The J segment lost 3 bases and the V segment lost 1 base, leaving 2 bases of the junction unmatched. The CDR3 DNA reads as TGTGCCAGCAGCGTAATTAGCGGGACAGATACGCAGTATTTT. Its protein product is CASSVISGTDTQYF.

This clone was seen a few times. V is TRBV28 and J is TRBJ2-2; a weak D match, TRBD2 (6 bases). The CDR3 consists of 14 residues. Trimming took 7 bases from V and 2 from J, leaving 11 bases between them. Per germline, CDR1 MDHEN and CDR2 SYDVKM. The CDR3 reads CASIVAANTGELFF. DNA of the CDR3: TGTGCCAGCATAGTAGCGGCTAACACCGGGGAGCTGTTTTTT.

The gene calls are TRBV4-1 and TRBJ1-4, with D uncertain. This CDR3 contains 15 residues. Germline V gene data show CDR1 as MGHRA and CDR2 as YSYEKL. Trimming shortened V by 0 bases and J by 5 bases, and 10 bases separated the two germline ends. This chain's CDR3 is CASSQEGQTNEKLFF. CDR3 DNA sequence: TGCGCCAGCAGCCAAGAGGGTCAGACCAATGAAAAACTGTTTTTT.

The chain joins TRBV19 to TRBJ1-5, with no clear D. The CDR3 is made up of 14 amino acids. Trimming removed 7 bases from V and 6 bases from J, with 16 bases in between. The germline CDR1 and CDR2 sequences are LNHDA and SQIVND (reference sequence). Here the CDR3 DNA reads TGTGCCAGTAAAAGTGCCGGGGAACTTCAGCCCCAGCATTTT. Translating it yields CASKSAGELQPQHF.

The chain carries TRBV18 and TRBJ1-4; tentative D call: TRBD1 (5 bases). The CDR3 is 15 amino acids. Germline V gene data show CDR1 as KGHSH and CDR2 as LQKENI. V dropped 3 bases and J dropped 8 bases, with 16 bases sitting between them. The CDR3 DNA is TGTGCCAGCTCACCTACATGGGCAGGGAAGGAAAAACTGTTTTTT. Its protein is CASSPTWAGKEKLFF.

This rearrangement joins TRBV18 to TRBJ2-3; TRBD2 agrees at 7 bases. Germline CDR1 reads KGHSH; CDR2 reads LQKENI. V shed 5 bases and J 3 bases; nucleotides not matched to a gene: 11. This CDR3 is built from 16 residues. The CDR3 DNA follows: TGTGCCAGCTCATCCAGACTGAGGGGAGGGACAGATACGCAGTATTTT. The encoded protein is CASSSRLRGGTDTQYF.

This clone rates as medium-sized (0.01 to 0.1%). The V gene is TRBV7-9, the J gene TRBJ1-5; D gene unclear. The CDR3 is made up of 14 amino acids. V shed 4 bases and J shed 2 bases, with 9 bases lying between them. Per the germline V gene, CDR1 is SEHNR and CDR2 is FQNEAQ (reference sequence). The CDR3 coding sequence is TGTGCCAGCAGCTCCCGAGCAGGCAATCAGCCCCAGCATTTT. Encoded protein: CASSSRAGNQPQHF.

The chain uses TRBV28 and TRBJ1-1, with D perhaps matching TRBD1 (5 bases). The length of the CDR3 is 13 residues. V lost 7 bases and J lost 3, with 12 bases in between. Germline CDR1 reads MDHEN; CDR2 reads SYDVKM. CDR3: CASIGWGDTEAFF. The DNA for the CDR3 is TGTGCCAGCATTGGTTGGGGGGACACTGAAGCTTTCTTT.

The V and J genes are TRBV27 and TRBJ1-2; TRBD1 agrees at 7 bases. Germline V gives CDR1 MNHEY, CDR2 SMNVEV (reference sequence). The CDR3 is 12 amino acids. V shed 5 bases and J 8 bases; nucleotides not matched to a gene: 5. Here the CDR3 DNA reads TGTGCCAGCAGTCTGGACAGGCTCGGCTACACCTTC. Its protein product is CASSLDRLGYTF.

The gene calls are TRBV5-1 and TRBJ2-3; 13 nucleotides agree with TRBD2. The CDR3 length is 18 residues. Germline lookup yields CDR1 SGHRS and CDR2 YFSETQ. Trimming at V came to 3 bases and at J to 2 bases, leaving 9 bases not matched to a gene. For the CDR3, the DNA is TGCGCCAGCAGCTCCCTCCGGACTAGCGGGAGTTTCACAGATACGCAGTATTTT. This translates into CASSSLRTSGSFTDTQYF. The full variable domain, its missing parts supplied by reference TRBV5-1 and TRBJ2-3, is KAGVTQTPRYLIKTRGQQVTLSCSPISGHRSVSWYQQTPGQGLQFLFEYFSETQRNKGNFPGRFSGRQFSNSRSEMNVSTLELGDSALYLCASSSLRTSGSFTDTQYFGPGTRLTVL.